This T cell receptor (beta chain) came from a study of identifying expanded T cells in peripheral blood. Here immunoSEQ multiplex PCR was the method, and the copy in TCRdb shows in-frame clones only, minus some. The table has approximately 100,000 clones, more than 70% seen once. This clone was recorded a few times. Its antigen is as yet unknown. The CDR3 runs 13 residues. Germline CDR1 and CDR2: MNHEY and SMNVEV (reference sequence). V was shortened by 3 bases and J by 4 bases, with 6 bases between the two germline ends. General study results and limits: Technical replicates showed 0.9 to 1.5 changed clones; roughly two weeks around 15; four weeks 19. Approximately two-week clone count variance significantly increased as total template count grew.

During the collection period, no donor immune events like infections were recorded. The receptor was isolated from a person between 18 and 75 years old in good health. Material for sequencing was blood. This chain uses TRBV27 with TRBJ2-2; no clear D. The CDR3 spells CASSFPGTGELFF. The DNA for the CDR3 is TGTGCCAGCAGTTTCCCGGGCACCGGGGAGCTGTTTTTT.